This T cell receptor beta chain was recovered during a study of CD8+ T cells in alopecia areata. Following RNA extraction, reverse transcription yielded cDNA that acted as the sequencing template. Sequenced by immunoSEQ multiplex PCR; TCRdb stores in-frame clones only, minus some. The sample has 150,000 to 200,000 clones, 55% to 65% seen once; the top ten hold less than 5%. Germline V CDR1 and CDR2: ENHRY, SYGVKD. Trimming took off 8 bases at V and 2 bases at J, with 11 bases between the two ends. There are 13 residues in the CDR3. Findings and caveats of the study: Normal skin contains resident alphabeta T cells, and these are also sequenced in scalp samples. Patients showed less clear TCR sequence sharing than mice, possibly partly because of HLA diversity. Normal scalp showed lower clonality than lesional scalp, especially alopecia totalis/universalis.

In the case of this clone: What it binds is unknown.

This clonotype was obtained from a human donor in good health. Sequences were obtained from CD4+ T cells sorted from blood. The chain is built from TRBV10-3 and TRBJ2-3; D gene unclear. CDR3 DNA sequence: TGTGCCATCGGGTGGCCCGACACAGATACGCAGTATTTT. Its translation is CAIGWPDTDTQYF.